This T cell receptor beta chain was retrieved from a study of OX40 agonist ivuxolimab in advanced cancers. Clones were sequenced by immunoSEQ multiplex PCR, and TCRdb holds only the in-frame ones, with some missing. In the table there are 60,000 or so clones, approximately 94% of which are singletons. CDR1 is SNHLY and CDR2 is FYNNEI in the germline V gene. The CDR3 has 16 amino acids. The V and J ends lost 1 base and 5 bases, in that order; junction bases with no gene match: 6. Study-wide results and limits: CD8+ T cells were the subset that, on average, had more expanded clones than CD4+.

As for this clone: Its antigen is unknown.

The clonotype was recovered from an adult with an advanced solid tumor such as melanoma, head and neck, liver or kidney cancer. The starting material was CD4+ or CD8+ T cells sorted from blood, obtained in a trial of the OX40 agonist ivuxolimab. The chain joins TRBV2 to TRBJ2-3; 10 bases are shared with TRBD2. This CDR3 is CASSEGLAGVQDTQYF. The CDR3 DNA reads TGTGCCAGCAGTGAAGGCCTAGCGGGAGTGCAAGATACGCAGTATTTT.